These 27 T cell receptor beta chains came from one sample sequenced in a study of OX40 agonist ivuxolimab in advanced cancers. Produced via immunoSEQ multiplex PCR; TCRdb's table is partial and in-frame only. The sample carries approximately 25,000 clones, under 90% recorded once. The source was CD4+ or CD8+ T cells sorted from blood, collected in a trial of the OX40 agonist ivuxolimab. The receptors were sampled from an adult with an advanced solid tumor such as melanoma, head and neck, liver or kidney cancer.

There are a few counts of this clone. The V call is TRBV6-4, the J call TRBJ2-3; TRBD2 matches 9 bases. The ends lost 4 bases at V and 0 bases at J; junction bases unmatched: 2. Germline assignment: CDR1 MRHNA and CDR2 SNTAGT. The CDR3 loop spans 15 amino acids. The CDR3 loop reads CASSATSGSTDTQYF. CDR3 bases: TGTGCCAGCAGTGCGACTAGCGGTAGCACAGATACGCAGTATTTT.

CDR3 loop: CASSFPGGPYNEQFF. In DNA form, the CDR3 reads TGCGCCAGCAGCTTTCCCGGGGGACCCTACAATGAGCAGTTCTTC. This chain connects TRBV5-1 to TRBJ2-1; D possibly corresponds to TRBD2 (6 bases). Trimming took 2 bases from V and 2 from J, leaving 11 bases between them. CDR3 length equals 15 residues. In germline, CDR1 is SGHRS, CDR2 YFSETQ.

This chain joins TRBV30 and TRBJ2-1, with D perhaps matching TRBD2 (6 bases). V was pared by 1 base and J by 7 bases, with 11 bases between. The CDR3 extends over 13 amino acids. Germline loops: CDR1 GTSNPN, CDR2 SVGIG (reference sequence). Written as DNA, the CDR3 is TGTGCCTGGAGTGATGGGACTCCGAATGAGCAGTTCTTC. The encoded protein is CAWSDGTPNEQFF.

The gene calls are TRBV9 and TRBJ2-5; no definite D call. V was cut by 4 bases and J by 2 bases, with 12 bases left in between. This CDR3 is 14 amino acids long. Germline CDR1 and CDR2: SGDLS and YYNGEE. Here the CDR3 DNA reads TGTGCCAGCAGCCCCCGTCCTATACAAGAGACCCAGTACTTC. Protein product: CASSPRPIQETQYF. The full variable domain, its missing parts supplied by reference TRBV9 and TRBJ2-5, is DSGVTQTPKHLITATGQRVTLRCSPRSGDLSVYWYQQSLDQGLQFLIQYYNGEERAKGNILERFSAQQFPDLHSELNLSSLELGDSALYFCASSPRPIQETQYFGPGTRLLVL.

The chain uses TRBV19 and TRBJ1-5; the match to TRBD1 covers 8 bases. Germline CDR1 is LNHDA and CDR2 is SQIVND (reference sequence). This CDR3 contains 14 residues. V lost 4 bases to trimming and J lost 3 bases; unmatched junction nucleotides: 2. The CDR3 sequence is CASSRGQVNQPQHF. The CDR3 DNA sequence: TGTGCCAGTAGTAGGGGACAGGTCAATCAGCCCCAGCATTTT.

The chain uses TRBV4-1 and TRBJ2-2; maybe TRBD1 (6 bases). Trimming took 2 bases from V and 3 from J, leaving 13 bases between them. Germline V gene data show CDR1 as MGHRA and CDR2 as YSYEKL. The CDR3 spans 16 residues. The CDR3 loop is CASSQKPTGYTGELFF. CDR3 coding DNA: TGCGCCAGCAGCCAAAAGCCGACAGGTTACACCGGGGAGCTGTTTTTT.

The chain couples TRBV7-8 to TRBJ2-6, with 9 positions matching TRBD1. J lost 0 bases, V lost 5 bases, and 5 bases had no gene match. The CDR3 is 17 amino acids. Germline V lookup: CDR1 SGHVS, CDR2 FQNEAQ. CDR3 sequence: CASSLRDRVSGANVLTF. CDR3 nucleotides: TGTGCCAGCAGCCTCCGGGACAGGGTCTCTGGGGCCAACGTCCTGACTTTC.

This clone has only a few counts. This rearrangement joins TRBV5-6 to TRBJ1-2, with D tentatively TRBD1 (5 bases). This CDR3 contains 16 residues. V lost 3 bases to trimming and J lost 1 base, with 16 bases between them. The germline gives CDR1 SGHDT, CDR2 YYEEEE. Here the CDR3 reads CASSSGPGGVNYGYTF. In nucleotides, the CDR3 is TGTGCCAGCAGCTCCGGTCCGGGAGGGGTTAACTATGGCTACACCTTC.

The chain couples TRBV6-5 to TRBJ1-6; 9 nucleotides agree with TRBD1. The V gene end was trimmed by 4 bases and the J gene end by 10 bases; junction bases not matched to a gene: 5. The CDR3 contains 14 residues. CDR1 MNHEY and CDR2 SVGAGI come from the germline V gene. CDR3 sequence reads: CASSSDRGGSPLHF. CDR3 nucleotide sequence: TGTGCCAGCAGTTCGGACAGGGGCGGATCACCCCTCCACTTT.

The gene calls are TRBV27 and TRBJ2-7; D possibly corresponds to TRBD2 (6 bases). V lost 2 bases to trimming and J lost 5 bases, with 13 bases between them. The CDR3 sequence is 14 residues long. The germline gives CDR1 MNHEY, CDR2 SMNVEV (reference sequence). The chain's CDR3 is CASSLTTAGNEQYF. The DNA for the CDR3 is TGTGCCAGCAGTTTAACTACAGCGGGCAACGAGCAGTACTTC.

In its sample, this clone was seen a few times. The chain uses TRBV6-5 and TRBJ2-1; no firm D call. V lost 6 bases and J 2 bases, leaving 11 bases between the germline ends. The CDR3 consists of 14 residues. Germline V gives CDR1 MNHEY, CDR2 SVGAGI. The CDR3 DNA reads TGTGCCAGCAGCCTCGTCGGAACCTACAATGAGCAGTTCTTC. The encoded protein is CASSLVGTYNEQFF.

V is TRBV4-1 and J is TRBJ2-3; 11 positions match TRBD1. After removal of 0 bases from V and 2 bases from J, the junction contained 7 bases not matched to a gene. From germline, CDR1 is MGHRA and CDR2 YSYEKL. The CDR3 is 18 amino acids. CDR3 in amino acids: CASSQEGGQGAVTDTQYF. The CDR3 coding sequence is TGCGCCAGCAGCCAAGAAGGAGGACAGGGGGCGGTCACAGATACGCAGTATTTT.

This clone came up a few times. In DNA form, the CDR3 reads TGTGCCAGCAGTTTACAGGGTTACCTATACAATGAGCAGTTCTTC. This gives the protein CASSLQGYLYNEQFF. The chain couples TRBV28 to TRBJ2-1; maybe TRBD1 (5 bases). Germline V lookup: CDR1 MDHEN, CDR2 SYDVKM. The CDR3 sequence is 15 residues long. Trimming took 2 bases from V and 4 from J, leaving 12 bases between them.

The gene calls are TRBV10-3 and TRBJ2-4; D is perhaps TRBD2 (6 bases). V lost 0 bases and J 1 base, leaving 7 bases between the germline ends. Germline V lookup: CDR1 ENHRY, CDR2 SYGVKD. The CDR3 totals 15 residues. DNA of the CDR3: TGTGCCATCAGTGAGTCGGAGGGGGCCAAAAACATTCAGTACTTC. Encoded protein: CAISESEGAKNIQYF.

The chain uses TRBV15 and TRBJ2-1; D is ambiguous. V lost 4 bases and J 4 bases, leaving 23 bases between the germline ends. This CDR3 contains 18 residues. The germline V gene has CDR1 LNHNV and CDR2 YYDKDF (reference sequence). CDR3 sequence (DNA): TGTGCCACCAGCAAGTTCCTACCCAGAAGCTACGATTACAATGAGCAGTTCTTC. Amino acid sequence: CATSKFLPRSYDYNEQFF.

This rearrangement joins TRBV7-9 to TRBJ1-2, with 7 bases aligning to TRBD1. CDR1 and CDR2 (germline): SEHNR, FQNEAQ (reference sequence). The CDR3 consists of 14 residues. The junction had 4 bases not matched to a gene; V was cut back by 6 bases and J by 0 bases. This chain's CDR3 is CASSRDRANYGYTF. The DNA of the CDR3 is TGTGCCAGCAGTCGGGACAGAGCTAACTATGGCTACACCTTC.

CDR3 sequence reads: CASSQTYMNTEAFF. The CDR3 DNA is TGTGCCAGCAGTCAGACATACATGAACACTGAAGCTTTCTTT. This chain links TRBV6-5 with TRBJ1-1; D unclear. The CDR3 is 14 residues long. The germline CDR1 and CDR2 sequences are MNHEY and SVGAGI. The ends were cut back, 5 bases at V and 0 bases at J, with 10 bases in the middle.

The chain links TRBV4-1 to TRBJ1-2; D call uncertain. The CDR3 extends over 12 amino acids. Germline V gene sequence: CDR1 MGHRA, CDR2 YSYEKL. Trimming stripped 4 bases from V and 8 bases from J, with 11 bases between. The DNA for the CDR3 is TGCGCCAGCAGCCCCCCATCACGGGGCTACACCTTC. This sequence encodes CASSPPSRGYTF.

The rearrangement joins TRBV30 to TRBJ1-2; possibly TRBD1 for D (5 bases). Deletions cut 1 base from V and 2 bases from J, with 8 bases between. The CDR3 sequence is 13 residues long. Germline V CDR1 and CDR2: GTSNPN, SVGIG (reference sequence). CDR3 in amino acids: CAWSDRLNYGYTF. CDR3 DNA: TGTGCCTGGAGTGACAGGCTAAACTATGGCTACACCTTC.

CDR3 in DNA: TGTGCCAGCAGCCTGACAGGGACCTACGAGCAGTACTTC. As protein: CASSLTGTYEQYF. The V gene is TRBV7-6, the J gene TRBJ2-7; 7 nucleotides align to TRBD1. Germline lookup yields CDR1 SGHVS and CDR2 FNYEAQ. V shed 5 bases and J 2 bases; nucleotides not matched to a gene: 3. This CDR3 is built from 13 residues.

This clone was counted a few times. The genes are TRBV30 and TRBJ1-1; no clear D. V gave up 8 bases and J gave up 3 bases, with 16 bases separating them. CDR1 and CDR2 from the germline V gene are GTSNPN and SVGIG (reference sequence). The CDR3 runs to 13 residues. CDR3 in amino acids: CAQRIQVDTEAFF. The DNA of the CDR3 is TGTGCCCAGAGGATCCAGGTTGACACTGAAGCTTTCTTT.

The chain is built from TRBV2 and TRBJ2-4, with 8 bases lining up with TRBD1. With 6 bases clipped from V and 3 bases from J, the junction kept 13 bases outside the gene matches. The CDR3 has 17 amino acids. CDR1 is SNHLY and CDR2 is FYNNEI in the germline V gene. The CDR3 here is CASRPRTTGAFKNIQYF. CDR3 DNA sequence: TGTGCCAGCAGGCCTCGGACGACAGGGGCGTTCAAAAACATTCAGTACTTC.

This clone was seen only once. This sequence joins TRBV13 and TRBJ2-1, with 8 bases aligning to TRBD1. Germline-derived CDR1 and CDR2 are PRHDT and FYEKMQ (reference sequence). Trimming cost V 2 bases and J 6 bases; bases outside gene matches: 0. The CDR3 is 13 amino acids. In DNA, the CDR3 is TGTGCCAGCAGCTTACAGGGGGCCAATGAGCAGTTCTTC. It translates to CASSLQGANEQFF.

The V call is TRBV5-1, the J call TRBJ2-1; 12 bases map to TRBD2. V gave up 3 bases and J gave up 0 bases; unmatched junction bases: 7. The CDR3 sequence is 18 residues long. Germline V gives CDR1 SGHRS, CDR2 YFSETQ. The CDR3 is CASSSTSGGGSSYNEQFF. In nucleotides, the CDR3 is TGCGCCAGCAGCTCGACTAGCGGGGGCGGGAGCTCCTACAATGAGCAGTTCTTC.

The V gene is TRBV5-1, the J gene TRBJ1-1; D uncertain. Trimming pared 0 bases from V and 3 bases from J, leaving 9 bases between. The germline gives CDR1 SGHRS, CDR2 YFSETQ. This CDR3 spans 14 amino acids. Here the CDR3 DNA reads TGCGCCAGCAGCTTGGCCTCCGAGTACACTGAAGCTTTCTTT. Encoded protein: CASSLASEYTEAFF. The variable domain in full, completed from reference TRBV5-1 and TRBJ1-1, reads KAGVTQTPRYLIKTRGQQVTLSCSPISGHRSVSWYQQTPGQGLQFLFEYFSETQRNKGNFPGRFSGRQFSNSRSEMNVSTLELGDSALYLCASSLASEYTEAFFGQGTRLTVV.

V usage is TRBV2 and J usage is TRBJ1-2; D unresolved. The CDR3 covers 16 residues. The germline V gene has CDR1 SNHLY and CDR2 FYNNEI. V dropped 3 bases and J dropped 2 bases, with 16 bases sitting between them. This chain's CDR3 is CASSDWAATANYGYTF. In DNA, the CDR3 is TGTGCCAGCAGTGACTGGGCAGCAACTGCAAACTATGGCTACACCTTC.

The chain employs TRBV19 and TRBJ1-4, with 9 bases lining up with TRBD1. Germline V gene lookup returns CDR1 LNHDA and CDR2 SQIVND (reference sequence). This CDR3 has 15 amino acids. After removal of 3 bases from V and 8 bases from J, the junction contained 7 bases not matched to a gene. CDR3 bases: TGTGCCAGTAGTATCCTCCGGGACAGGGAAGAAAAACTGTTTTTT. Translation: CASSILRDREEKLFF.